One and the same sample provided the 8 T cell receptor beta chains below, sequenced in a study of T-cell memory formation after mild COVID-19. TCRdb re-derived calls from the 5' RACE reads in MiXCR, one entry per CDR3 protein. The table lists about 500,000 distinct CDR3 sequences, approximately 20% of them singletons. The source material was PBMCs or a T cell subset sorted from them (not recorded which). These receptors were collected from an adult woman who had mild COVID-19 (a few samples of this study predate the infection). Cell type and time point are not known.

This clonotype came up a few times. The chain links TRBV20-1 to TRBJ1-5, with D perhaps TRBD1 (5 bases). Germline CDR1 and CDR2: DFQATT and SNEGSKA (reference sequence). The CDR3 totals 15 residues. Trimming removed 1 base from V and 0 bases from J, with 10 bases in between. In DNA form, the CDR3 reads TGCAGTGCTAGAGGGGGCCTCGATAGCAATCAGCCCCAGCATTTT. It encodes CSARGGLDSNQPQHF.

This clonotype appeared a few times. The chain has TRBV7-2 and TRBJ2-7; 8 bases map to TRBD2. Germline CDR1 is SGHTA and CDR2 is FQGNSA. This CDR3 contains 15 residues. With V trimmed by 4 bases and J by 0 bases, 5 bases remained unmatched. This chain's CDR3 is CASSSSGSLSYEQYF. CDR3 in DNA: TGTGCCAGCAGCTCAAGCGGGAGTCTCTCCTACGAGCAGTACTTC. The entire variable domain, with the rest obtained from reference TRBV7-2 and TRBJ2-7, is as follows: GAGVSQSPSNKVTEKGKDVELRCDPISGHTALYWYRQSLGQGLEFLIYFQGNSAPDKSGLPSDRFSAERTGGSVSTLTIQRTQQEDSAVYLCASSSSGSLSYEQYFGPGTRLTVT.

This clonotype was picked up a small number of times. This chain joins TRBV7-9 and TRBJ2-2, with no clear D. The V gene lost 5 bases and the J gene lost 4 bases, with 14 bases spanning the gap. CDR1 and CDR2 from the germline V gene are SEHNR and FQNEAQ (reference sequence). The CDR3 is made up of 15 amino acids. The CDR3 spells CASSPVIGFTGELFF. The CDR3 DNA is TGTGCCAGCAGCCCAGTAATTGGATTCACCGGGGAGCTGTTTTTT.

This clonotype turned up a few times. The rearrangement links TRBV5-1 to TRBJ1-2; D is unresolved. V gave up 0 bases and J gave up 8 bases, with 14 bases separating them. Germline CDR1 SGHRS, CDR2 YFSETQ. The CDR3 is 14 residues long. The CDR3 is CASSLGVEGIGYTF. CDR3 bases: TGCGCCAGCAGCTTGGGGGTTGAGGGAATCGGCTACACCTTC.

There are many counts of this clonotype. This sequence joins TRBV4-1 and TRBJ2-5, with a tentative D call TRBD2 (6 bases). CDR3 length: 16 residues. V was cut by 0 bases and J by 6 bases, with 17 bases left in between. Germline-derived CDR1 and CDR2 are MGHRA and YSYEKL. The CDR3 DNA is TGCGCCAGCAGCCAAGATCCGGCTAGCGCTGCGCAGACCCAGTACTTC. Protein product: CASSQDPASAAQTQYF.

The gene calls are TRBV25-1 and TRBJ2-5, with D hard to call. This CDR3 is 11 amino acids long. Per the germline V gene, CDR1 is MGHDK and CDR2 is SYGVNS. Trimming removed 8 bases from V and 5 bases from J, with 9 bases in between. CDR3 sequence (DNA): TGTGCCAGCGAGTTAGGCGAGACCCAGTACTTC. Encoded protein: CASELGETQYF.

The chain joins TRBV7-9 to TRBJ1-1; D uncertain. V dropped 5 bases and J dropped 5 bases, with 12 bases sitting between them. Germline CDR1 and CDR2: SEHNR and FQNEAQ (reference sequence). The CDR3 spans 13 residues. The CDR3 region is CASSTVTQTEAFF. For the CDR3, the DNA is TGTGCCAGCAGCACCGTGACTCAAACTGAAGCTTTCTTT.

V gene TRBV20-1 combines with J gene TRBJ2-1; 14 bases map to TRBD2. This CDR3 is 20 amino acids long. With V trimmed by 3 bases and J by 4 bases, 17 bases remained unmatched. Germline V lookup: CDR1 DFQATT, CDR2 SNEGSKA (reference sequence). The CDR3: CSASPRGGTSGSLPYNEQFF. The CDR3 DNA is TGCAGTGCTAGCCCGCGGGGAGGGACTAGCGGGAGTTTGCCGTACAATGAGCAGTTCTTC.